The clone carrying this T cell receptor (beta chain) was counted once. The data originate from a study of blood T cell repertoires in COVID-19. Overall study: Samples representing acute and convalescent COVID-19 were sourced from the United States, Italy and Spain.

The germline V gene encodes CDR1 SGHDT and CDR2 YYEEEE. With 5 bases clipped from V and 8 bases from J, the junction kept 20 bases outside the gene matches. The length of the CDR3 is 17 residues. Original processing methods: Amplifying reference gene primers gave estimates of nucleated cell counts. Method: immunoSEQ multiplex PCR; TCRdb's copy keeps in-frame clones and lacks some. That table supplies the V and J calls and clone size; D and trimming were determined from the DNA. The repertoire holds 45,000 or so clones, with 86% as singletons. The TCR originated in a human donor in a cohort sampled during active COVID-19. Sample: peripheral blood. The chain joins TRBV5-6 to TRBJ1-2, with 8 bases that match TRBD1. The CDR3 region is CASSSFDRGHFPTGYTF. The CDR3 bases are TGTGCCAGCAGTTCCTTCGACAGGGGCCACTTTCCGACCGGCTACACCTTC.